Presented here are 8 T cell receptor beta chains from one specimen sequenced in a study of T cells in Graves' hyperthyroidism and ophthalmopathy. Amplified TCR beta CDR3 regions derived from RNA transcripts. First-round RT-PCR with HTBI primers amplified the TCR CDR3 region. TCRdb independently ran MiXCR on the multiplex PCR reads; one entry per CDR3 protein. The sample has under 550,000 distinct CDR3 sequences, roughly 21% seen once. Material: blood. All receptors come from a man aged 35 to 55 with Graves' ophthalmopathy.

This clonotype has a count of ten or more. The chain combines TRBV20-1 with TRBJ1-4; possible D gene TRBD1, 6 bases. The CDR3 covers 16 residues. V dropped 5 bases and J dropped 0 bases, with 16 bases sitting between them. Germline V lookup: CDR1 DFQATT, CDR2 SNEGSKA (reference sequence). The CDR3 spells CSAQPGHLATNEKLFF. The CDR3 region has the DNA TGCAGTGCTCAACCGGGACACCTAGCAACTAATGAAAAACTGTTTTTT.

The chain carries TRBV25-1 and TRBJ2-5; D perhaps matches TRBD2 (6 bases). The V gene lost 5 bases and the J gene lost 2 bases, with 12 bases spanning the gap. Germline CDR1 MGHDK, CDR2 SYGVNS. This CDR3 has 14 amino acids. The CDR3 spells CASSPRAGQETQYF. CDR3 in DNA: TGTGCCAGCAGTCCCCGCGCGGGGCAAGAGACCCAGTACTTC.

As for this clonotype: One end of the junction does not line up with germline, which may come from a read error. The chain uses TRBV6-6 and TRBJ2-6; possible D gene TRBD1, 5 bases. This CDR3 contains 16 residues. Germline V lookup: CDR1 MNHNY, CDR2 SVGAGI (reference sequence). For the CDR3, the DNA is TGTGCCAGCAGTTACTCGGCGGCATCTGGGGCCAACGCCCTGACTTTC. Translating gives CASSYSAASGANALTF.

The CDR3 region has the DNA TGTGCCAGCAGCCAATCCGGGACTAGCGGGCCCCAAGAGACCCAGTACTTC. Amino acid sequence: CASSQSGTSGPQETQYF. This sequence joins TRBV4-2 and TRBJ2-5; 12 bases align to TRBD2. The CDR3 totals 17 residues. V shed 2 bases, J shed 1 base, and the junction held 5 bases outside the gene matches. Looked up from germline, CDR1 is LGHNA and CDR2 is YNFKEQ.

This clonotype was observed a handful of times. The CDR3 loop reads CASNSEGQGNSPLHF. CDR3 nucleotides: TGTGCCAGCAACTCCGAGGGACAGGGGAATTCACCCCTCCACTTT. The gene calls are TRBV3-1 and TRBJ1-6; 10 bases match TRBD1. CDR3 length: 15 residues. Losses at the gene ends were 7 bases for V and 7 bases for J; bases not matched to a gene: 7. Germline V CDR1 and CDR2: LGHDT, YNNKEL (reference sequence).

This clonotype was observed a handful of times. A junction boundary mismatches the germline segment, possibly from a read error. The V call is TRBV6-5, the J call TRBJ1-6; perhaps TRBD1 as D (5 bases). This CDR3 region has 18 residues. Germline CDR1 and CDR2: MNHEY and SVGAGI. The CDR3 spells CASSDSGRIYSYNSPLHF. For the CDR3, the DNA is TGTGCCAGCAGTGACTCGGGACGGATATATTCCTATAATTCACCCCTCCACTTT.

This clonotype was observed a few times. This chain connects TRBV6-1 to TRBJ2-7; D is uncertain. CDR3 length: 15 residues. Trimming shortened V by 5 bases and J by 4 bases, and 18 bases separated the two germline ends. Germline CDR1 reads MNHNS; CDR2 reads SASEGT. The DNA for the CDR3 is TGTGCCAGCAGTCAATCGGCCACGTTGATTTACGAGCAGTACTTC. Its translation is CASSQSATLIYEQYF.

This clonotype was counted at least ten times. V usage is TRBV27 and J usage is TRBJ1-1; 8 bases line up with TRBD1. Germline CDR1 is MNHEY and CDR2 is SMNVEV (reference sequence). This CDR3 is built from 13 residues. Germline trimming cut 7 bases from V and 11 bases from J; bases unmatched to any gene: 12. The CDR3 is CASIPGRGRLAFF. The CDR3 region has the DNA TGTGCCAGCATTCCCGGCAGGGGGCGATTGGCTTTCTTT.